These T cell receptor beta chains were read from a single sample in a study of T-cell reconstitution after alpha-beta-depleted transplantation in children. TCRdb reanalysed the PCR reads using MiXCR and keeps one entry per CDR3 protein. The sample records more than 300,000 distinct CDR3 sequences, roughly 16% being singletons. The starting material was PBMCs, mostly from graft donor cells, obtained 360 days after TCRalphabeta/CD19-depleted stem cell transplant. The source of these receptors is a male patient between 2 and 10 years old who had a stem cell transplant for acute lymphoblastic leukemia, so the T cells may come from the graft donor. Each CDR3 is given with its conserved first and last residue. A D gene is named only where the DNA matches it firmly. Not all rows give a size; the values are once, few, many and, for expanded clones, a class.

>TRBJ2-5|TRBV7-2|.|TRBD2
CASSLAGRGGETQYF
TGTGCCAGCAGCTTAGCGGGGAGGGGAGGAGAGACCCAGTACTTC
>TRBJ2-5|TRBV4-2|few|.
CASSQGGWRGETQYF
TGTGCCAGCAGCCAAGGAGGTTGGCGGGGCGAGACCCAGTACTTC
>TRBJ1-1|TRBV19|.|.
CASSIDRSGGTEAFF
TGTGCCAGTAGTATAGATCGGAGCGGGGGGACTGAAGCTTTCTTT
>TRBJ2-1|TRBV12-3/TRBV12-4|many|TRBD1
CASSRTGDNEQFF
TGTGCCAGCAGCCGGACAGGGGACAATGAGCAGTTCTTC
>TRBJ2-7|TRBV5-6|few|TRBD2
CASSNSGSFYEQYF
TGTGCCAGCAGCAATAGCGGGAGTTTTTACGAGCAGTACTTC
>TRBJ2-1|TRBV12-3/TRBV12-4|many|TRBD2
CASSFPSGGPFSYNEQFF
TGTGCCAGCAGTTTCCCTAGCGGGGGTCCCTTCTCCTACAATGAGCAGTTCTTC
>TRBJ2-5|TRBV7-6|.|TRBD1
CASRPGTEETQYF
TGTGCCAGCAGGCCCGGGACAGAAGAGACCCAGTACTTC
>TRBJ1-1|TRBV20-1|many|TRBD1
CSAEGQGSSTEAFF
TGCAGTGCTGAGGGACAGGGGTCGTCCACTGAAGCTTTCTTT
>TRBJ2-3|TRBV6-5|many|TRBD2
CASSSGLAGGDTQYF
TGTGCCAGCAGTTCAGGACTAGCGGGAGGGGATACGCAGTATTTT
>TRBJ2-3|TRBV11-2|many|TRBD2
CASSLESLAVKSTDTQYF
TGTGCCAGCAGCTTAGAAAGCCTAGCGGTGAAGAGCACAGATACGCAGTATTTT
>TRBJ1-2|TRBV4-3|.|TRBD1
CASSPLSWTGGWGYTF
TGCGCCAGCAGCCCCCTCTCCTGGACAGGGGGCTGGGGCTACACCTTC
>TRBJ2-3|TRBV10-3|many|TRBD2
CAIMGTSGPDTQYF
TGTGCCATCATGGGGACTAGCGGCCCAGATACGCAGTATTTT
>TRBJ1-2|TRBV5-1|.|.
CASSLQAYYGYTF
TGCGCCAGCAGCTTGCAGGCCTACTATGGCTACACCTTC
>TRBJ2-3|TRBV4-3|few|.
CASSQVLPSTDTQYF
TGCGCCAGCAGCCAAGTTCTCCCTAGCACAGATACGCAGTATTTT
>TRBJ2-5|TRBV11-2|few|.
CASSLGLGGETQYF
TGTGCCAGCAGCTTAGGATTAGGGGGGGAGACCCAGTACTTC
>TRBJ2-5|TRBV5-1|once|TRBD2
CASSLVGTSGFRTQYF
TGCGCCAGCAGCTTAGTCGGGACTAGCGGGTTTCGGACCCAGTACTTC
>TRBJ2-3|TRBV5-6|.|.
CASSLVDRLVTDTQYF
TGTGCCAGCAGCTTGGTTGATCGGTTGGTCACAGATACGCAGTATTTT
>TRBJ2-3|TRBV7-3|.|.
CASSVLPTDTQYF
TGTGCCAGCAGCGTCCTTCCCACAGATACGCAGTATTTT
>TRBJ2-1|TRBV9|many|.
CASSVWGYEQFF
TGTGCCAGCAGCGTGTGGGGCTATGAGCAGTTCTTC
>TRBJ2-3|TRBV28|once|.
CASSKRWGGTDTQYF
TGTGCCAGCAGCAAACGATGGGGGGGCACAGATACGCAGTATTTT
>TRBJ1-5|TRBV3-1|few|.
CASSQVGWGQPQHF
TGTGCCAGCAGCCAAGTTGGTTGGGGTCAGCCCCAGCATTTT
>TRBJ2-2|TRBV7-2|.|.
CASSLDRAPNTGELFF
TGTGCCAGCAGCTTAGACCGGGCCCCGAACACCGGGGAGCTGTTTTTT
>TRBJ1-5|TRBV5-1|many|.
CASSLTDSFNQPQHF
TGCGCCAGCAGCTTGACAGACAGTTTCAATCAGCCCCAGCATTTT
>TRBJ2-7|TRBV28|many|.
CASSLFRVIAPYEQYF
TGTGCCAGCAGTTTGTTCCGGGTTATCGCCCCCTACGAGCAGTACTTC
>TRBJ2-1|TRBV10-3|.|.
CATWDLSYNEQFF
TGTGCCACCTGGGACTTATCCTACAATGAGCAGTTCTTC
>TRBJ1-2|TRBV25-1|few|TRBD1
CASSVTGAHYGYTF
TGTGCCAGCAGTGTGACAGGGGCTCACTATGGCTACACCTTC
>TRBJ1-1|TRBV7-3|many|TRBD1
CASSLGQGAVTFF
TGTGCCAGCAGCCTAGGACAGGGCGCGGTGACTTTCTTT
>TRBJ2-7|TRBV6-2/TRBV6-3|few|TRBD2
CASSSLTSGPYEQYF
TGTGCCAGCAGTAGCCTCACTAGCGGACCCTACGAGCAGTACTTC
>TRBJ2-3|TRBV29-1|few|TRBD1
CSVDPGTVSTDTQYF
TGCAGCGTTGACCCCGGGACAGTCTCCACAGATACGCAGTATTTT
>TRBJ1-3|TRBV4-2|.|.
CASSQDEQGYSGNTIYF
TGTGCCAGCAGCCAAGATGAACAGGGCTACTCTGGAAACACCATATATTTT
>TRBJ2-1|TRBV5-5|.|.
CASSYGVGTANFNEQFF
TGTGCCAGCAGCTATGGTGTCGGGACGGCTAATTTTAATGAGCAGTTCTTC
>TRBJ2-7|TRBV28|.|TRBD2
CASSDLAGAAYEQYF
TGTGCCAGCAGTGACTTAGCGGGAGCCGCCTACGAGCAGTACTTC
>TRBJ2-7|TRBV6-4|many|TRBD2
CASSVLAGGNYEQYF
TGTGCCAGCAGTGTACTAGCGGGAGGGAATTACGAGCAGTACTTC
>TRBJ2-2|TRBV5-1|many|.
CASSLIYRDTGELFF
TGCGCCAGCAGCTTGATCTATCGCGACACCGGGGAGCTGTTTTTT
>TRBJ2-7|TRBV20-1|few|.
CSARAGVKSYEQYF
TGCAGTGCTAGGGCAGGGGTTAAGTCCTACGAGCAGTACTTC
>TRBJ2-2|TRBV15|.|.
CATSRDPGRNTGELFF
TGTGCCACCAGCAGAGACCCTGGGCGGAACACCGGGGAGCTGTTTTTT
>TRBJ2-7|TRBV25-1|many|.
CASSDELAYEQYF
TGTGCCAGCAGTGATGAGCTGGCCTACGAGCAGTACTTC
>TRBJ2-3|TRBV11-2|.|TRBD2
CASSWGLAGAHPTDTQYF
TGTGCCAGCAGCTGGGGACTAGCGGGAGCCCACCCCACAGATACGCAGTATTTT
>TRBJ2-3|TRBV7-3|many|TRBD1
CASSPGQTTDTQYF
TGTGCCAGCAGCCCGGGACAGACCACAGATACGCAGTATTTT
>TRBJ2-5|TRBV7-3|few|TRBD1
CASSLKGTGLQETQYF
TGTGCCAGCAGCTTAAAGGGGACAGGCCTCCAAGAGACCCAGTACTTC
>TRBJ2-3|TRBV20-1|.|TRBD2
CSAMGLAGRGDTQYF
TGCAGTGCTATGGGGCTAGCGGGACGGGGAGATACGCAGTATTTT
>TRBJ2-3|TRBV5-1|many|TRBD2
CASSLDVPGGRLRDTQYF
TGCGCCAGCAGCTTGGACGTCCCCGGCGGGAGGCTGAGAGATACGCAGTATTTT
>TRBJ2-5|TRBV5-1|few|.
CASSSTTGRLRSQYF
TGCGCCAGCAGTTCTACCACAGGGCGGTTGAGGTCCCAGTACTTC
>TRBJ2-1|TRBV29-1|.|.
CSVVRAPNEQFF
TGCAGCGTTGTCCGGGCCCCCAATGAGCAGTTCTTC
>TRBJ2-2|TRBV7-3|.|.
CASSPGTANTGELFF
TGTGCCAGCAGCCCCGGGACGGCGAACACCGGGGAGCTGTTTTTT
>TRBJ2-7|TRBV7-2|few|.
CASSLVGGKPYEQYF
TGTGCCAGCAGCTTAGTTGGCGGGAAGCCCTACGAGCAGTACTTC
>TRBJ2-2|TRBV29-1|.|TRBD2
CSVEVHSGSATGELFF
TGCAGCGTTGAAGTCCATAGCGGGAGTGCGACCGGGGAGCTGTTTTTT
>TRBJ2-1|TRBV4-3|.|TRBD2
CASSQDGTSRPVEQFF
TGCGCCAGCAGCCAAGATGGGACTAGCCGTCCCGTTGAGCAGTTCTTC
>TRBJ2-5|TRBV7-2|few|TRBD1
CASSSLDRGPETQYF
TGTGCCAGCAGCTCCCTAGACAGGGGCCCAGAGACCCAGTACTTC